These 21 T cell receptor beta chains were sequenced from one sample in a study of T cell responses to AZD1222 COVID-19 vaccine. Libraries were prepared by immunoSEQ multiplex PCR; TCRdb keeps only in-frame clonotypes and omits some of them. The table includes more than 150,000 clones, more than 75% detected once. The input for sequencing was peripheral blood, taken 28 days after the second AZD1222 dose. The receptors derive from an adult who received the AZD1222 COVID-19 vaccine.

The rearrangement links TRBV7-2 to TRBJ2-1; TRBD1 or TRBD2 may be the D gene (5 bases each). This CDR3 is 16 amino acids long. With 3 bases removed from V and 2 bases from J, the gap between germline ends came to 14 bases. Germline CDR1 is SGHTA and CDR2 is FQGNSA. CDR3 nucleotides: TGTGCCAGCAGCTTGTCAGGGACCCCAACCTACAATGAGCAGTTCTTC. Translating gives CASSLSGTPTYNEQFF.

Turning to this clone: A read error may produce the germline difference seen at one junction end. The V and J genes are TRBV7-7 and TRBJ2-2; tentatively, D is TRBD1 or TRBD2 (5 bases each). The CDR3 totals 16 residues. Looked up from germline, CDR1 is SSHAT and CDR2 is FNYEAQ (reference sequence). CDR3 region: CASSPSRGADTGELFF. The CDR3 region has the DNA TGTGCTAGCAGCCCGTCTCGGGGCGCGGACACCGGGGAGCTGTTTTTT.

This chain uses TRBV30 with TRBJ1-2; weak D call: TRBD1 (5 bases). Trimming took off 8 bases at V and 4 bases at J, with 14 bases between the two ends. CDR1 and CDR2 (germline): GTSNPN, SVGIG (reference sequence). The CDR3 length is 12 residues. CDR3 protein: CAAYGAGYGYTF. The CDR3 coding sequence is TGTGCCGCGTATGGGGCTGGCTATGGCTACACCTTC.

The genes are TRBV28 and TRBJ1-5, with unresolved D. Between the trimmed V and J ends, which lost 4 bases and 0 bases, there was a span of 16 bases. CDR3 length equals 17 residues. Germline CDR1 is MDHEN and CDR2 is SYDVKM. The CDR3: CASSSLSGFYSNQPQHF. CDR3 nucleotides: TGTGCCAGCAGTTCCCTTTCAGGTTTTTATAGCAATCAGCCCCAGCATTTT.

The chain uses TRBV11-2 and TRBJ2-1; D unresolved. Between the trimmed V and J ends, which lost 0 bases and 6 bases, there was a span of 9 bases. CDR3 size: 14 residues. Germline CDR1 SGHAT, CDR2 FQNNGV. CDR3 DNA sequence: TGTGCCAGCAGCTTAGAATTAGGGTTCAATGAGCAGTTCTTC. This encodes CASSLELGFNEQFF.

The chain joins TRBV6-2 or TRBV6-3 to TRBJ2-3; D is possibly TRBD1 (5 bases). Germline values: CDR1 MNHEY, CDR2 SVGEGT. V lost 2 bases, J lost 7 bases, and 19 bases lay in between. The CDR3 extends over 16 amino acids. CDR3 in amino acids: CASSYLRVSGTYTQYF. As DNA, the CDR3 is TGTGCCAGCAGTTACCTCAGGGTATCCGGTACATATACGCAGTATTTT.

The count of this clone is one. The chain couples TRBV25-1 to TRBJ1-2; 8 nucleotides agree with TRBD1. Germline CDR1 reads MGHDK; CDR2 reads SYGVNS. Germline trimming cut 2 bases from V and 5 bases from J; bases unmatched to any gene: 4. The CDR3 sequence is 14 residues long. CDR3 DNA: TGTGCCAGCAGTGAAACAGGGGGGGTTTATGGCTACACCTTC. Translation gives CASSETGGVYGYTF.

The CDR3 sequence is CASSPRTGPNTGELFF. CDR3 coding DNA: TGTGCCAGCTCACCGAGGACAGGCCCAAACACCGGGGAGCTGTTTTTT. This chain connects TRBV18 to TRBJ2-2; 7 bases are a match to TRBD1. The CDR3 has 16 residues. Germline lookup yields CDR1 KGHSH and CDR2 LQKENI. The V gene end was trimmed by 3 bases and the J gene end by 2 bases; junction bases not matched to a gene: 6.

This chain joins TRBV30 and TRBJ2-7; possibly TRBD2 for D (7 bases). The CDR3 runs to 15 residues. Germline lookup yields CDR1 GTSNPN and CDR2 SVGIG (reference sequence). Deletions cut 2 bases from V and 5 bases from J, with 19 bases between. This CDR3 reads CAWSSTGGAGNEQYF. CDR3 in DNA: TGTGCCTGGAGTTCCACTGGGGGGGCGGGCAACGAGCAGTACTTC.

The V and J genes are TRBV7-3 and TRBJ2-1; D is unresolved. The V end lost 3 bases, the J end lost 0 bases, and 3 bases lay between the germline ends. Germline loops: CDR1 SGHTA, CDR2 FQGTGA. This CDR3 has 13 amino acids. Here the CDR3 DNA reads TGTGCCAGCAGCTTCCTCTCCTACAATGAGCAGTTCTTC. Protein: CASSFLSYNEQFF.

The V call is TRBV5-1, the J call TRBJ1-3; D not certain. V dropped 0 bases and J dropped 0 bases, with 10 bases sitting between them. CDR3 size: 16 residues. The germline V gene has CDR1 SGHRS and CDR2 YFSETQ. CDR3 nucleotide sequence: TGCGCCAGCAGCTTGGGGCAATTTCCCTCTGGAAACACCATATATTTT. Translating it yields CASSLGQFPSGNTIYF. Together with reference TRBV5-1 and TRBJ1-3, the CDR3 gives the full variable domain: KAGVTQTPRYLIKTRGQQVTLSCSPISGHRSVSWYQQTPGQGLQFLFEYFSETQRNKGNFPGRFSGRQFSNSRSEMNVSTLELGDSALYLCASSLGQFPSGNTIYFGEGSWLTVV.

This rearrangement joins TRBV4-2 to TRBJ2-1; TRBD2 agrees at 12 bases. Losses at the gene ends were 4 bases for V and 8 bases for J; bases not matched to a gene: 9. CDR1 LGHNA and CDR2 YNFKEQ come from the germline V gene. This CDR3 is 16 amino acids long. The CDR3 DNA sequence: TGTGCCAGCAGCCCGACTAGCGGGAGTATCTCTGATGAGCAGTTCTTC. Protein sequence: CASSPTSGSISDEQFF.

This clone was seen only once. The genes are TRBV18 and TRBJ2-7, with a tentative D call TRBD1 (7 bases). The germline gives CDR1 KGHSH, CDR2 LQKENI. This CDR3 region has 15 residues. V gave up 0 bases and J gave up 2 bases, with 11 bases separating them. The DNA for the CDR3 is TGTGCCAGCTCACCACCCGGCAGGGGGGCCTACGAGCAGTACTTC. This sequence encodes CASSPPGRGAYEQYF.

J is TRBJ1-1 and V is TRBV6-5; D is perhaps TRBD1 (5 bases). The CDR3 has 13 residues. The ends were cut back, 2 bases at V and 5 bases at J, with 9 bases in the middle. Germline V gene data show CDR1 as MNHEY and CDR2 as SVGAGI. In nucleotides, the CDR3 is TGTGCCAGCAGTTACCAGGGCGGAACTGAAGCTTTCTTT. Protein: CASSYQGGTEAFF.

The chain carries TRBV3-1 (or the pseudogene TRBV3-2) and TRBJ2-7; D perhaps matches TRBD2 (6 bases). Germline lookup yields CDR1 LGHDT and CDR2 YNNKEL (reference sequence). CDR3 size: 15 residues. V lost 1 base and J 1 base, leaving 11 bases between the germline ends. The CDR3 DNA reads TGTGCCAGCAGCCAAGCGGTCGGGGGTTCCTACGAGCAGTACTTC. It encodes CASSQAVGGSYEQYF.

This clone came up a few times. The chain employs TRBV27 and TRBJ2-2; D not resolved. Trimming removed 8 bases at V and 7 bases at J, with 14 bases between. Germline V gene sequence: CDR1 MNHEY, CDR2 SMNVEV (reference sequence). The CDR3 loop spans 13 amino acids. CDR3 amino acids: CASGSRQFGELFF. For the CDR3, the DNA is TGTGCCAGCGGCTCTAGACAATTCGGGGAGCTGTTTTTT.

V and J are TRBV7-2 and TRBJ1-5, with a weak D call TRBD1 (5 bases). Trimming pared 3 bases from V and 0 bases from J, leaving 9 bases between. The CDR3 has 15 amino acids. The V gene's germline CDR1 is SGHTA and CDR2 FQGNSA. The CDR3 reads CASSLGQGSNQPQHF. DNA for the CDR3: TGTGCCAGCAGCTTGGGGCAGGGTAGCAATCAGCCCCAGCATTTT.

This clone turned up a few times. The rearrangement joins TRBV29-1 to TRBJ1-1, with D tentatively TRBD1 (6 bases). With 6 bases removed from V and 0 bases from J, the gap between germline ends came to 14 bases. Germline V CDR1 and CDR2: SQVTM, ANQGSEA. This CDR3 comprises 14 residues. CDR3: CSVTGTPMNTEAFF. CDR3 nucleotide sequence: TGCAGCGTCACCGGGACACCCATGAACACTGAAGCTTTCTTT.

This clone was seen a single time. The chain combines TRBV2 with TRBJ2-2; TRBD1 matches at 9 bases. The CDR3 length is 16 residues. V gave up 8 bases and J gave up 4 bases; unmatched junction bases: 11. In germline, CDR1 is SNHLY, CDR2 FYNNEI. Here the CDR3 reads CASRNRGRGSTGELFF. In DNA, the CDR3 is TGTGCCAGCCGCAACAGGGGGCGAGGGAGCACCGGGGAGCTGTTTTTT.

V and J are TRBV10-2 and TRBJ2-1, with no clear D. Trimming shortened V by 4 bases and J by 3 bases, and 10 bases separated the two germline ends. This CDR3 is 14 amino acids long. Germline V gives CDR1 WSHSY, CDR2 SAAADI. CDR3 region: CASSGPLGYNEQFF. In DNA, the CDR3 is TGCGCCAGCAGTGGACCCCTCGGCTACAATGAGCAGTTCTTC.

The count of this clone is one. This chain links TRBV5-4 with TRBJ2-7; D is ambiguous. Germline loops: CDR1 SGHNT, CDR2 YYREEE (reference sequence). This CDR3 is built from 16 residues. Trimming took off 4 bases at V and 0 bases at J, with 17 bases between the two ends. The chain's CDR3 is CASSRWTAGSSYEQYF. As DNA, the CDR3 is TGTGCCAGCAGCCGATGGACGGCCGGCAGCTCCTACGAGCAGTACTTC.